One sample yielded the 3 T cell receptor beta chains listed below, sequenced in a study of early T cells in non-severe SARS-CoV-2 infection. TCRdb reanalysed the 5' RACE reads using MiXCR and keeps one entry per CDR3 protein. The top ten clones hold approximately 3.9% of a sample with around 76,000 distinct CDR3 sequences, 9% to 15% of them seen once. Sequencing used whole blood. These receptors all stem from an adult who was a healthcare worker with PCR-confirmed SARS-CoV-2 infection or an uninfected control (not recorded which).

The sample holds many counts of this clonotype. V and J are TRBV24-1 and TRBJ1-5; D is undetermined. Trimming took off 6 bases at V and 2 bases at J, with 7 bases between the two ends. Germline CDR1 and CDR2: KGHDR and SFDVKD. The CDR3 totals 13 residues. CDR3 coding DNA: TGTGCCACCAGTAATATAGGCAATCAGCCCCAGCATTTT. It yields the protein CATSNIGNQPQHF.

In this sample, this clonotype turned up many times. This chain connects TRBV5-4 to TRBJ2-2, with 8 positions matching TRBD1. Germline lookup yields CDR1 SGHNT and CDR2 YYREEE (reference sequence). V was pared by 4 bases and J by 4 bases, with 6 bases of the junction left unmatched. This CDR3 has 15 amino acids. The CDR3 spells CASSQRQGFTGELFF. DNA of the CDR3: TGTGCCAGCAGCCAAAGACAGGGGTTCACCGGGGAGCTGTTTTTT.

This clonotype was found a few times. V is TRBV14 and J is TRBJ2-2; D unresolved. V lost 1 base to trimming and J lost 0 bases, with 9 bases between them. CDR1 is SGHDN, CDR2 FVKESK, per germline. This CDR3 is built from 16 residues. CDR3: CASSQAGSANTGELFF. For the CDR3, the DNA is TGTGCCAGCAGCCAAGCGGGCAGTGCGAACACCGGGGAGCTGTTTTTT.